This T cell receptor (beta chain) was recovered during a study of cytomegalovirus exposure and HLA in healthy donors. Study observations and caveats: CMV serostatus stood as the only immune exposure information on hand. Most TCR sequences were rare, but some public TCRs occurred in many donors. The authors later linked a missense DCLRE1C variant to TCR beta V- and J-gene trimming. High specificity and sensitivity for cytomegalovirus status were reported for the classifier.

Remarks on this clone: The antigen remains unidentified.

Germline loops: CDR1 SGHKS, CDR2 YYEKEE (reference sequence). V was pared by 4 bases and J by 2 bases, with 9 bases of the junction left unmatched. The CDR3 has 16 amino acids. PCR used 60 Vbeta primers and 13 Jbeta primers. Measured with immunoSEQ multiplex PCR; TCRdb has only the in-frame clones, and not every one. The data contain under 200,000 clones, 71% of them seen just once; the ten biggest clones take up over 1.2%. The sequence derives from a girl aged 10 to 17 in good health and CMV-seronegative. Sequencing used PBMCs. The gene calls are TRBV5-5 and TRBJ1-5, with 7 bases matching TRBD1. CDR3 sequence reads: CASSITGTVGNQPQHF. CDR3 in DNA: TGTGCCAGCAGCATTACCGGGACAGTGGGCAATCAGCCCCAGCATTTT.